The 21 T cell receptor beta chains below were found in one sample sequenced in a study of T cell changes during pregnancy in multiple sclerosis (dated by TCRdb to between 2018 and 2020). The library was prepared using the immunoSEQ multiplex PCR assay. This immuneACCESS table, as held by TCRdb, lists in-frame sequences with V and J called but not all clones. Of the missing ones, under half trace to an unresolved V gene in checked studies; the others have no known cause. For this sample the table gives tens of thousands of clones, of which roughly 91% were detected only once. The ten largest clones take up under 4% of the sample. Here the sequenced sample was CD4+ T cells from peripheral blood mononuclear cells, taken in the first trimester of pregnancy. These TCRs come from a female donor in good health, enrolled as a control in a pregnancy study.

V usage is TRBV7-8 and J usage is TRBJ2-4, with 7 bases matching TRBD2. The CDR3 sequence is 19 residues long. From germline, CDR1 is SGHVS and CDR2 FQNEAQ. V gave up 1 base and J gave up 0 bases; unmatched junction bases: 12. The CDR3 loop is CASSLGGTSAYLAKNIQYF. The CDR3 DNA reads as TGTGCCAGCAGCTTAGGGGGTACTAGCGCCTACCTAGCCAAAAACATTCAGTACTTC.

CDR3: CASSEREIHNEQFF. CDR3 sequence (DNA): TGTGCCAGCAGTGAGCGGGAGATCCACAATGAGCAGTTCTTC. The chain is built from TRBV6-1 and TRBJ2-1; 7 bases align to TRBD2. The CDR3 extends over 14 amino acids. J lost 5 bases, V lost 3 bases, and 4 bases had no gene match. Germline CDR1 MNHNS, CDR2 SASEGT.

The chain recombines TRBV2 with TRBJ1-6; 7 bases align to TRBD1. V shed 4 bases, J shed 8 bases, and the junction held 5 bases outside the gene matches. CDR3 length: 14 residues. Germline assignment: CDR1 SNHLY and CDR2 FYNNEI. CDR3 bases: TGTGCCAGCAGTGCGAACAGGGGAGATTCACCCCTCCACTTT. Its translation is CASSANRGDSPLHF.

This clone was recorded only once. The chain carries TRBV4-2 and TRBJ2-7, with TRBD2 matching over 8 bases. The germline CDR1 and CDR2 sequences are LGHNA and YNFKEQ. The CDR3 sequence is 17 residues long. Losses at the gene ends were 0 bases for V and 0 bases for J; bases not matched to a gene: 7. The CDR3 sequence: CASSQDRIAGSSYEQYF. DNA for the CDR3: TGTGCCAGCAGCCAAGACAGGATAGCGGGGAGCTCCTACGAGCAGTACTTC.

The chain has TRBV27 and TRBJ2-1, with TRBD2 matching over 11 bases. Trimming removed 5 bases from V and 2 bases from J; junction bases left unmatched: 8. This CDR3 is built from 17 residues. Germline V CDR1 and CDR2: MNHEY, SMNVEV (reference sequence). CDR3: CASSPTLAGGTYNEQFF. CDR3 DNA sequence: TGTGCCAGCAGTCCGACTCTAGCGGGAGGAACCTACAATGAGCAGTTCTTC.

V is TRBV7-9 and J is TRBJ1-1, with 7 bases matching TRBD1. Germline V gene lookup returns CDR1 SEHNR and CDR2 FQNEAQ (reference sequence). Trimming removed 5 bases from V and 11 bases from J; junction bases left unmatched: 11. This CDR3 comprises 13 residues. The CDR3, as DNA: TGTGCCAGCAGCGTAACGGGACAGCCGGGGGCTTTCTTT. This codes for CASSVTGQPGAFF.

The chain joins TRBV12-5 to TRBJ1-1, with 8 bases fitting TRBD1. The CDR3 sequence is 15 residues long. Germline trimming cut 1 base from V and 6 bases from J; bases unmatched to any gene: 7. CDR1 is LGHNT and CDR2 is FRNRAP in the germline V gene. The CDR3 spells CASGLGTGMGAEAFF. The CDR3 region has the DNA TGTGCTAGTGGTTTGGGGACAGGGATGGGCGCTGAAGCTTTCTTT.

The genes are TRBV27 and TRBJ1-1, with 9 positions matching TRBD1. Per the germline V gene, CDR1 is MNHEY and CDR2 is SMNVEV (reference sequence). The junction had 11 bases not matched to a gene; V was cut back by 5 bases and J by 1 base. The CDR3 covers 17 residues. Here the CDR3 reads CASSPGQGVGGNTEAFF. The CDR3 DNA sequence: TGTGCCAGCAGTCCGGGACAGGGAGTAGGGGGGAACACTGAAGCTTTCTTT.

The chain combines TRBV5-5 with TRBJ1-4; D is possibly TRBD1 (5 bases). The CDR3 is 15 amino acids. V was shortened by 0 bases and J by 8 bases, with 14 bases between the two germline ends. Germline V gene lookup returns CDR1 SGHKS and CDR2 YYEKEE (reference sequence). CDR3 nucleotide sequence: TGTGCCAGCAGCTTGGAGCCAGGGCTACGGGAAAAACTGTTTTTT. Translation gives CASSLEPGLREKLFF. The complete variable domain, with remaining parts taken from reference TRBV5-5 and TRBJ1-4, reads DAGVTQSPTHLIKTRGQQVTLRCSPISGHKSVSWYQQVLGQGPQFIFQYYEKEERGRGNFPDRFSARQFPNYSSELNVNALLLGDSALYLCASSLEPGLREKLFFGSGTQLSVL.

The chain links TRBV30 to TRBJ1-2; no firm D call. V lost 2 bases, J lost 8 bases, and 12 bases lay in between. There are 12 residues in the CDR3. Germline V gives CDR1 GTSNPN, CDR2 SVGIG (reference sequence). The CDR3 spells CAWSRRVGGYTF. The CDR3 DNA sequence: TGTGCCTGGAGTCGGAGGGTGGGGGGCTACACCTTC.

CDR3 coding DNA: TGTGCCAGCAGTTCGCAACCGGGACAGGGGTCGTTTAGCAATCAGCCCCAGCATTTT. Its protein product is CASSSQPGQGSFSNQPQHF. The rearrangement uses TRBV27 and TRBJ1-5; TRBD1 matches at 10 bases. This CDR3 comprises 19 residues. After removal of 4 bases from V and 0 bases from J, the junction contained 12 bases not matched to a gene. Germline values: CDR1 MNHEY, CDR2 SMNVEV (reference sequence).

This chain uses TRBV4-1 with TRBJ2-7; 7 bases align to TRBD2. The J segment lost 4 bases and the V segment lost 2 bases, leaving 20 bases of the junction unmatched. CDR3 length equals 19 residues. Germline CDR1 is MGHRA and CDR2 is YSYEKL. The chain's CDR3 is CASSQWLAEPTFHLYEQYF. In nucleotides, the CDR3 is TGCGCCAGCAGCCAATGGCTAGCGGAACCCACGTTTCATCTTTACGAGCAGTACTTC.

The J gene is TRBJ1-6, the V gene TRBV18, with D maybe TRBD1 (6 bases). This CDR3 spans 14 amino acids. Deletions cut 4 bases from V and 4 bases from J, with 8 bases between. CDR1 and CDR2 from the germline V gene are KGHSH and LQKENI. CDR3 nucleotide sequence: TGTGCCAGCTCACAGGACAGTTATAATTCACCCCTCCACTTT. Amino acids: CASSQDSYNSPLHF.

In this sample, this clone turned up once. The chain carries TRBV7-2 and TRBJ2-7; TRBD2 agrees at 15 bases. CDR1 and CDR2 (germline): SGHTA, FQGNSA. This CDR3 comprises 15 residues. Germline trimming cut 5 bases from V and 6 bases from J; bases unmatched to any gene: 5. The CDR3 coding sequence is TGTGCCAGCAGCCCGGGACTAGCGGGAGGCTCCGAGCAGTACTTC. Translating it yields CASSPGLAGGSEQYF. The variable domain in full, with the rest retrieved from reference TRBV7-2 and TRBJ2-7, is GAGVSQSPSNKVTEKGKDVELRCDPISGHTALYWYRQSLGQGLEFLIYFQGNSAPDKSGLPSDRFSAERTGGSVSTLTIQRTQQEDSAVYLCASSPGLAGGSEQYFGPGTRLTVT.

This clone was picked up a small number of times. The chain recombines TRBV5-6 with TRBJ1-2; D might be TRBD1 (6 bases). CDR1 SGHDT and CDR2 YYEEEE come from the germline V gene. The V end was cut by 4 bases, the J end by 5 bases, with 12 bases between. The CDR3 has 13 amino acids. The CDR3 coding sequence is TGTGCCAGCAGCCCGGACAGCAAATATGGCTACACCTTC. Translation gives CASSPDSKYGYTF.

V gene TRBV5-8 combines with J gene TRBJ2-5, with 7 positions matching TRBD2. With 5 bases clipped from V and 5 bases from J, the junction kept 15 bases outside the gene matches. Germline V gene sequence: CDR1 SGHTS, CDR2 YDEGEE. The CDR3 has 16 amino acids. CDR3 sequence reads: CASSPAGLAVGETQYF. For the CDR3, the DNA is TGTGCCAGCAGTCCGGCCGGGCTAGCGGTTGGTGAGACCCAGTACTTC.

The chain links TRBV27 to TRBJ1-5, with unresolved D. The CDR3 sequence is 15 residues long. The ends were cut back, 5 bases at V and 2 bases at J, with 13 bases in the middle. Germline values: CDR1 MNHEY, CDR2 SMNVEV (reference sequence). CDR3 residues: CASSPNYGGNQPQHF. CDR3 DNA sequence: TGTGCCAGCAGTCCTAATTACGGGGGCAATCAGCCCCAGCATTTT.

This rearrangement joins TRBV28 to TRBJ2-1; TRBD2 agrees at 14 bases. V lost 2 bases and J lost 6; bases outside the gene matches: 12. CDR3 length equals 19 residues. Looked up from germline, CDR1 is MDHEN and CDR2 is SYDVKM. CDR3 DNA: TGTGCCAGCAGTTTACACTATGGACTAGCGGGAGGTAGCGGCAATGAGCAGTTCTTC. This gives the protein CASSLHYGLAGGSGNEQFF.

The chain combines TRBV28 with TRBJ2-4; D might be TRBD2 (6 bases). V was trimmed by 0 bases and J by 2 bases, leaving 8 bases between them. This CDR3 contains 15 residues. The germline CDR1 and CDR2 sequences are MDHEN and SYDVKM. The DNA of the CDR3 is TGTGCCAGCAGTTTATGGGAGGGTCCCAAAAACATTCAGTACTTC. Protein sequence: CASSLWEGPKNIQYF. Supplemented by reference TRBV28 and TRBJ2-4, the full variable domain reads DVKVTQSSRYLVKRTGEKVFLECVQDMDHENMFWYRQDPGLGLRLIYFSYDVKMKEKGDIPEGYSVSREKKERFSLILESASTNQTSMYLCASSLWEGPKNIQYFGAGTRLSVL.

This chain links TRBV19 with TRBJ1-6, with a possible D match to TRBD1 (5 bases). V lost 6 bases to trimming and J lost 4 bases, with 16 bases between them. The CDR3 has 16 amino acids. Germline values: CDR1 LNHDA, CDR2 SQIVND (reference sequence). CDR3 protein: CASSSTRQQYNSPLHF. The CDR3 bases are TGTGCCAGTAGCTCGACCCGACAGCAATATAATTCACCCCTCCACTTT.

This clone turned up a few times. The chain uses TRBV28 and TRBJ2-7; TRBD2 is a possible D gene (6 bases). CDR1 MDHEN and CDR2 SYDVKM come from the germline V gene. Trimming cost V 3 bases and J 4 bases, with 10 bases left between them. The CDR3 is made up of 13 amino acids. The DNA of the CDR3 is TGTGCCAGCAGTTTGGGCGGGAAATACGAGCAGTACTTC. Translation: CASSLGGKYEQYF.